The entry that follows covers one T cell receptor (beta chain) sequence. This sample stems from a study of blood T cell repertoires in COVID-19. Study-level background: Nucleic acid was either cDNA or gDNA, and it came from T cells, B-cell-depleted T cells, or PBMCs.

Authors' analysis steps: By means of reference gene primer amplification, nucleated cell counts were estimated. Generated by immunoSEQ multiplex PCR, the TCRdb table keeps only in-frame clones and is missing some. V and J calls and clone size are copied from that table; D and trimming were computed from the DNA. This sample yields over 110,000 clones, of which 88% are seen a single time; 28% belongs to the top ten. The sample consisted of peripheral blood. This receptor was identified in a human donor in a cohort sampled during active COVID-19.

The CDR3 reads CASSGQGKRNTIYF. The CDR3 DNA sequence: TGTGCCAGCAGCGGACAGGGTAAAAGGAACACCATATATTTT. The J gene is TRBJ1-3, the V gene TRBV9; TRBD1 agrees at 7 bases. Germline CDR1 SGDLS, CDR2 YYNGEE. There are 14 residues in the CDR3. V was clipped by 3 bases and J by 7 bases; unmatched bases: 7. The full variable domain, with the rest looked up from reference TRBV9 and TRBJ1-3, is DSGVTQTPKHLITATGQRVTLRCSPRSGDLSVYWYQQSLDQGLQFLIQYYNGEERAKGNILERFSAQQFPDLHSELNLSSLELGDSALYFCASSGQGKRNTIYFGEGSWLTVV.